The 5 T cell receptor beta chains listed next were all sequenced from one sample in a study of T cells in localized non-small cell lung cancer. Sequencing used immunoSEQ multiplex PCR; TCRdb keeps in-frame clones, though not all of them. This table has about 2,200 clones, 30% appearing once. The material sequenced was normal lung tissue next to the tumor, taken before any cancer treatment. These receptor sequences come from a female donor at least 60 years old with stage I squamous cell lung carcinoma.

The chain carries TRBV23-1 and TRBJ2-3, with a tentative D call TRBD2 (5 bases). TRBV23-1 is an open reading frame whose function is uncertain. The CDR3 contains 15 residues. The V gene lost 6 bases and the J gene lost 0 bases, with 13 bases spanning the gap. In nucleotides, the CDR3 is TGCGCCAGCAGCAACTCGGGCGGGAGCACAGATACGCAGTATTTT. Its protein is CASSNSGGSTDTQYF.

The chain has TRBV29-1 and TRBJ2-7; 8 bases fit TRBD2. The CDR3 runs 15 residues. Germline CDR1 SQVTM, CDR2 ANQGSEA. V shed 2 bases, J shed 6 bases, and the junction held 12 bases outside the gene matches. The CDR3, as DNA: TGCAGCGTTGAACCAGTAGCGGGAACAGGAGTCGAGCAGTACTTC. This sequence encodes CSVEPVAGTGVEQYF.

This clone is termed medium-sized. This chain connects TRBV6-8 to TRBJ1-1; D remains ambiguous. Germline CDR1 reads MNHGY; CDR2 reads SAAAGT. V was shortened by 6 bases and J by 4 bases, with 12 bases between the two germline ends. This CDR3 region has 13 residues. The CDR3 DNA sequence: TGTGCCAGCAGGTCCCCGGTGGGCACTGAAGCTTTCTTT. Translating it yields CASRSPVGTEAFF.

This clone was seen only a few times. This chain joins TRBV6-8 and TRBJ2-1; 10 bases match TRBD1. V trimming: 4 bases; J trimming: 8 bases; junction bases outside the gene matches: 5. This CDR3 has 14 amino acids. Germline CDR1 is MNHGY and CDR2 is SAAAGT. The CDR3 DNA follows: TGTGCCAGCAGTTCAAGGGACAGGGGCGATGAGCAGTTCTTC. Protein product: CASSSRDRGDEQFF.

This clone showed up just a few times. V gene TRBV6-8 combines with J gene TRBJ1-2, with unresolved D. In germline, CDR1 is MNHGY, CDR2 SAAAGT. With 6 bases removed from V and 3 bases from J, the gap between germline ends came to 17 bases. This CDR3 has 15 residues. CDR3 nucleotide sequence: TGTGCCAGCAGGCTCGAGGGTAGGAGTTACTATGGCTACACCTTC. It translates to CASRLEGRSYYGYTF.